This is a list of T cell receptor beta chains from one sample in a study of blood T cell repertoires in COVID-19. Using immunoSEQ multiplex PCR, the repertoire was profiled, and TCRdb retains in-frame clones only, with some absent. The table records 100,000 to 150,000 clones, around 82% of them present only once. The sequencing sample was made of peripheral blood. The receptors stem from a man younger than 40 with COVID-19, enrolled during active disease. Each CDR3 is given with its conserved first and last residue. D genes are given only for firm matches. Expanded clones are given a class, and other clones once, few, many or no size at all.

v_call,j_call,d_call,clone_size,cdr3_nt,cdr3_aa
TRBV5-8,TRBJ1-6,TRBD1,-,TGTGCCAGCAGCTTCGGGGAGTTGGGACAGGGCTCCTATAATTCACCCCTCCACTTT,CASSFGELGQGSYNSPLHF
TRBV6-6,TRBJ2-1,-,-,TGTGCCAGCAGTTACATGGAAACGCGGGAGCAGTTCTTC,CASSYMETREQFF
TRBV2,TRBJ1-2,-,-,TGTGCCAGCAGTGCGGGAGGGCATCTTCCCGACTATGGCTACACCTTC,CASSAGGHLPDYGYTF
TRBV11-3,TRBJ2-5,TRBD2,once,TGTGCCAGCAGCGCCGGACTAGCGGGGTTCCAAGAGACCCAGTACTTC,CASSAGLAGFQETQYF
TRBV9,TRBJ1-5,-,-,TGTGCCAGCAGCCCATCCGACAGTCGGCAGCCCCAGCATTTT,CASSPSDSRQPQHF
TRBV11-2,TRBJ2-1,TRBD2,-,TGTGCCAGCAGCTCTAAGCGGGAGGTCCTCTACAATGAGCAGTTCTTC,CASSSKREVLYNEQFF
TRBV28,TRBJ2-2,-,-,TGTGCCAGCAGTTTAGAGGTTCTCGACGTAAACGGAAACACCGGGGAGCTGTTTTTT,CASSLEVLDVNGNTGELFF
TRBV5-8,TRBJ1-1,-,-,TGTGCCAGCAGCTTGACTTTAACTGAAGCTTTCTTT,CASSLTLTEAFF
TRBV21-1,TRBJ2-2,-,-,TGTGCCAGCAGCATTCTCAGGGTCGGCACCGGGGAGCTGTTTTTT,CASSILRVGTGELFF
TRBV2,TRBJ2-7,-,-,TGTGCCAGCCTCAGGGATTTGGGTTACGAGCAGTACTTC,CASLRDLGYEQYF
TRBV6-2/TRBV6-3,TRBJ1-2,TRBD1,-,TGTGCCAGCAGCCGGACAGGGGAGATTGGTGGCTACACCTTC,CASSRTGEIGGYTF
TRBV4-1,TRBJ2-2,-,few,TGCGCCAGCAGCCAAGAGTTCATCGGGGAGCTGTTTTTT,CASSQEFIGELFF
TRBV27,TRBJ2-1,TRBD2,-,TGTGCCAGCAGTGCGGGACTAGCGGACAATGAGCAGTTCTTC,CASSAGLADNEQFF
TRBV6-5,TRBJ2-1,TRBD2,-,TGTGCCAGCAGCTCAGGACTAGCGACCTACAATGAGCAGTTCTTC,CASSSGLATYNEQFF
TRBV4-2,TRBJ2-1,-,-,TGTGCCAGCAGCCACAGGGATATGGGGCCCAGTGAGCAGTTCTTC,CASSHRDMGPSEQFF
TRBV11-3,TRBJ1-1,TRBD1,once,TGTGCCAGCAGCTTAGTTGGGACAGGGGGAGAAACTGAAGCTTTCTTT,CASSLVGTGGETEAFF
TRBV19,TRBJ1-5,-,-,TGTGCCAGTAGTATACAGGCTAATAGCAATCAGCCCCAGCATTTT,CASSIQANSNQPQHF
TRBV7-2,TRBJ2-5,-,-,TGTGCCAGCAGCTTAGAAACGAGGGCGGCCCAACAAGAGACCCAGTACTTC,CASSLETRAAQQETQYF
TRBV29-1,TRBJ1-1,-,few,TGCAGCGTTGACGGTGACAGGACCCTAAACACTGAAGCTTTCTTT,CSVDGDRTLNTEAFF
TRBV5-1,TRBJ1-5,-,-,TGCGCCAGCAGCCCGTCCACAAACAGCAATCAGCCCCAGCATTTT,CASSPSTNSNQPQHF
TRBV7-9,TRBJ1-2,-,-,TGTGCCAGCAGCTTAGCAGGGGCCTCGGCTAACTATGGCTACACCTTC,CASSLAGASANYGYTF
TRBV27,TRBJ1-6,-,-,TGTGCCAGCCGCCGGGATCTCGGTTTGCCCCTCCACTTT,CASRRDLGLPLHF
TRBV11-2,TRBJ1-3,TRBD1,once,TGTGCCAGCAGCTTAGGCCGTACAGGGGCGGGAAACACCATATATTTT,CASSLGRTGAGNTIYF
TRBV30,TRBJ1-3,-,-,TGTGCCTGGGCTCCGGGGGGCCCTGGAAACACCATATATTTT,CAWAPGGPGNTIYF
TRBV7-8,TRBJ1-5,-,-,TGTGCCAGCAGCTTAGGGGACTTAGGCAATCAGCCCCAGCATTTT,CASSLGDLGNQPQHF
TRBV4-1,TRBJ2-7,TRBD1,-,TGCGCCAGCAGCCTCGGACAGGGGGCGAGGGAGCAGTACTTC,CASSLGQGAREQYF
TRBV28,TRBJ2-7,TRBD2,-,TGTGCCAGCCTTAGCGGGAGGGCCTCCTACGAGCAGTACTTC,CASLSGRASYEQYF
TRBV5-4,TRBJ2-1,TRBD2,-,TGTGCCAGCAGCTCCCGGTTGGGAGGGAGTTGGTCCTACAATGAGCAGTTCTTC,CASSSRLGGSWSYNEQFF
TRBV11-2,TRBJ2-1,-,few,TGTGCCAGCAGCTTAGCGGCGGGAAACTCCTACAATGAGCAGTTCTTC,CASSLAAGNSYNEQFF
TRBV7-3,TRBJ2-3,-,-,TGTGCCAGCAGCTACTGGGGGGGCCCAGATACGCAGTATTTT,CASSYWGGPDTQYF
TRBV9,TRBJ2-5,TRBD2,once,TGTGCCAGCAGCCCAGGACTAGCGGGGGTCCAAGAGACCCAGTACTTC,CASSPGLAGVQETQYF
TRBV7-9,TRBJ2-1,-,-,TGTGCCAGCATCCCAGTCTACAATGAGCAGTTCTTC,CASIPVYNEQFF